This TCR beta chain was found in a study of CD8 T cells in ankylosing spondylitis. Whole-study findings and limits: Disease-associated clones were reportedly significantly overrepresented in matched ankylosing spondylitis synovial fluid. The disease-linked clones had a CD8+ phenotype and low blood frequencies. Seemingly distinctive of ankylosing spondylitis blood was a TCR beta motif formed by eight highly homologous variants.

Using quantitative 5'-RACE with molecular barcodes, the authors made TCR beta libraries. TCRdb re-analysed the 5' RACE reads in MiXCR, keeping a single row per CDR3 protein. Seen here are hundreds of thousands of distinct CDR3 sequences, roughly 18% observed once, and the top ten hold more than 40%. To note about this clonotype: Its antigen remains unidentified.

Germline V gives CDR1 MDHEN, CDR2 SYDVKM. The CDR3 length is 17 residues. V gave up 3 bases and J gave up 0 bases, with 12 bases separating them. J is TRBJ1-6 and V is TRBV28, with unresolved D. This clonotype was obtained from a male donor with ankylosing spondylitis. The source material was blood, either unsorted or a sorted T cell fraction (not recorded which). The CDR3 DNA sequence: TGTGCCAGCAGTTTCTCAGGAGGCCTCTCCTATAATTCACCCCTCCACTTT. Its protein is CASSFSGGLSYNSPLHF.